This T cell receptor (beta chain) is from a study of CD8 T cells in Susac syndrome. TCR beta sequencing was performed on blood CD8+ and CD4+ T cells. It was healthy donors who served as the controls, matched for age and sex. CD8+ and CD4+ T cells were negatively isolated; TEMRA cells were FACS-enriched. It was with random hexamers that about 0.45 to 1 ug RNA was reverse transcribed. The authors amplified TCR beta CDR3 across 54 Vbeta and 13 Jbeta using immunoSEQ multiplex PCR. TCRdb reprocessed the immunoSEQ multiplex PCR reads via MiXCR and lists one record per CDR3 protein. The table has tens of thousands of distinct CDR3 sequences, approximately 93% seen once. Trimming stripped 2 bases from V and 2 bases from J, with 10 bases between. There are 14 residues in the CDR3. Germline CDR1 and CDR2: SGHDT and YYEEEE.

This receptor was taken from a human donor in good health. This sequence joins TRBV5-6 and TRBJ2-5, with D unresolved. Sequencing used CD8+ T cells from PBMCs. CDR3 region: CASSFSLHQETQYF. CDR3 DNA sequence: TGTGCCAGCAGCTTCTCCCTCCATCAAGAGACCCAGTACTTC.